This T cell receptor (beta chain) was profiled in a study of T-cell reconstitution after alpha-beta-depleted transplantation in children. CDR1 and CDR2 from the germline V gene are MNHEY and SMNVEV (reference sequence). This CDR3 region has 15 residues. The V gene end was trimmed by 5 bases and the J gene end by 0 bases; junction bases not matched to a gene: 6. Preparing the TCRbeta library involved the use of unique molecular identifiers. Via MiXCR, TCRdb re-called the PCR reads, giving one row per CDR3 protein. The repertoire holds about 980,000 distinct CDR3 sequences, with under 30% as singletons. The sample holds a few counts of this clonotype. Its antigen is not identified. Whole-study findings and limits: In some patients, recipient T cells and intrathymic progenitors surviving conditioning explained high day-60 diversity. At one year after transplant, newly produced T cells mostly accounted for T-cell counts and diversity.

Sequenced here: PBMCs, mostly from graft donor cells, sampled 360 days after TCRalphabeta/CD19-depleted stem cell transplant. V is TRBV27 and J is TRBJ2-7, with 8 bases identical to TRBD1. The clonotype comes from a boy in the first two years of life who had a stem cell transplant for SCID, so the T cells may come from the graft donor. CDR3 in DNA: TGTGCCAGCAGTCCCCGGGGACAGGCCTCCTACGAGCAGTACTTC. This translates into CASSPRGQASYEQYF.